The rows below give T cell receptor beta chains drawn from one sample of a study of cytomegalovirus exposure and HLA in healthy donors. The repertoire was sequenced with immunoSEQ multiplex PCR; TCRdb's copy has only in-frame clones and lacks some. The sample has 85,000 to 130,000 clones, about three quarters seen once. Sequencing used PBMCs. These receptors were collected from a male donor in good health and CMV-seropositive. The CDR3 runs from the conserved cysteine through the conserved F or W. D genes are given only for firm matches. Clone size is stated in some rows and not others, as once, few, many or a class when expanded.

J gene,clone size,D gene,V gene,CDR3 DNA,CDR3 protein
TRBJ1-4,NA,NA,TRBV5-6,TGTGCCAGCAGCGCCACCACAGTCGCAACTAATGAAAAACTGTTTTTT,CASSATTVATNEKLFF
TRBJ2-3,NA,NA,TRBV19,TGTGCCAGTAGTTCAGACCGCAGGGGTCGGGGCACAGATACGCAGTATTTT,CASSSDRRGRGTDTQYF
TRBJ2-2,NA,NA,TRBV7-2,TGTGCCAGCAGCTTAGTGCCCGGCACCGGGGAGCTGTTTTTT,CASSLVPGTGELFF
TRBJ2-3,NA,NA,TRBV5-6,TGTGCCAGCAGCTTTATAGCAGATACGCAGTATTTT,CASSFIADTQYF
TRBJ2-2,NA,TRBD1,TRBV6-4,TGTGCCAGCGGACAGGGTCCACACACCGGGGAGCTGTTTTTT,CASGQGPHTGELFF
TRBJ2-1,NA,NA,TRBV30,TGTGCCTGGAGTGCCGGAGGGAATGAGCAGTTCTTC,CAWSAGGNEQFF
TRBJ2-5,NA,TRBD1,TRBV10-3,TGTGCCATCAGTATGGGCAGGGGGGAGACCCAGTACTTC,CAISMGRGETQYF
TRBJ1-2,NA,NA,TRBV4-3,TGCGCCAGCAGCCAAGATCCGGCCTCTAGTGGCTACACCTTC,CASSQDPASSGYTF
TRBJ2-1,NA,TRBD2,TRBV10-1,TGCGCCAGCAGTGAGTCCCAGCGGGGGGTTGATGAGCAGTTCTTC,CASSESQRGVDEQFF
TRBJ1-5,NA,NA,TRBV30,TGTGCCTGGAACAGGGCTTTGCAGCCCCAGCATTTT,CAWNRALQPQHF
TRBJ2-3,NA,NA,TRBV4-3,TGCGCCAGCAGCCAAGAAGAGACAGACGCAGATACGCAGTATTTT,CASSQEETDADTQYF
TRBJ1-1,NA,TRBD1,TRBV25-1,TGTGCCAGCAGAAAAACAGGGGCGGGAAACACTGAAGCTTTCTTT,CASRKTGAGNTEAFF
TRBJ1-2,NA,NA,TRBV4-3,TGCGCCAGCAGCCAAACTTACGGCCGGGTCCCCTATGGCTACACCTTC,CASSQTYGRVPYGYTF
TRBJ2-2,NA,TRBD1,TRBV5-1,TGCGCCAGCAGACTATTCGCCGGGACAGGGGTGGGGGAGCTGTTTTTT,CASRLFAGTGVGELFF
TRBJ2-3,few,NA,TRBV9,TGTGCCAGCAGCGTAGGGCCCCAGGGTTCAGATACGCAGTATTTT,CASSVGPQGSDTQYF
TRBJ2-3,NA,NA,TRBV19,TGTGCCACCCGAGAATGGGGGACACTCACAGATACGCAGTATTTT,CATREWGTLTDTQYF
TRBJ2-5,NA,TRBD2,TRBV29-1,TGCAGCGTTGACGTCCTAGCTAGCGGGCAAGAGACCCAGTACTTC,CSVDVLASGQETQYF
TRBJ2-3,NA,NA,TRBV30,TGTGCCTGGAGTGTACGACCCGCGTCGGGAGCAGATACGCAGTATTTT,CAWSVRPASGADTQYF
TRBJ2-3,NA,TRBD1,TRBV4-3,TGCGCCAGCAGCGTCGGACAGGACTTAAACACAGATACGCAGTATTTT,CASSVGQDLNTDTQYF
TRBJ2-7,NA,NA,TRBV2,TGTGCCAGCAGTCGTCAGGGCTACGAGCAGTACTTC,CASSRQGYEQYF
TRBJ2-7,once,TRBD1,TRBV11-2,TGTGCCAGCGGGACAGGGCCTGGCTACGAGCAGTACTTC,CASGTGPGYEQYF
TRBJ2-6,NA,TRBD1,TRBV7-8,TGTGCCAGCAGCTTAGCGACAGGGACCAACGTCCTGACTTTC,CASSLATGTNVLTF
TRBJ1-2,few,NA,TRBV4-3,TGCGCCAGCAGCCCACGTATAGCTAACTATGGCTACACCTTC,CASSPRIANYGYTF
TRBJ1-1,once,NA,TRBV7-2,TGTGCCAGCAGCTTCTCTAGACTCGAGAACACTGAAGCTTTCTTT,CASSFSRLENTEAFF
TRBJ2-3,few,NA,TRBV10-1,TGCGCCAGCAGTGTGAGCGGTGGGGTCCGAGATACGCAGTATTTT,CASSVSGGVRDTQYF
TRBJ1-1,NA,TRBD1,TRBV9,TGTGCCAGCAGCGTAGCCCCAGGGGGCTCTGAAGCTTTCTTT,CASSVAPGGSEAFF
TRBJ2-3,NA,TRBD1,TRBV29-1,TGCAGCGTTGTGGGGACAGGGATCCCAGATACGCAGTATTTT,CSVVGTGIPDTQYF
TRBJ2-5,NA,TRBD1,TRBV27,TGTGCCAGCAGTTTATCGGTAGGGGGCCCCGGGACCCAGTACTTC,CASSLSVGGPGTQYF
TRBJ1-2,NA,TRBD1,TRBV29-1,TGCAGCGTTGGATACACAGGGGGATATGGCTACACCTTC,CSVGYTGGYGYTF
TRBJ1-6,NA,NA,TRBV4-1,TGCGCCAGCAGCCCAATACCGACAGGTTCCCTGAATTCACCCCTCCACTTT,CASSPIPTGSLNSPLHF
TRBJ2-5,NA,TRBD2,TRBV6-5,TGTGCCAGCAGTTTAGCGGGGGGGCGGGAGACCCAGTACTTC,CASSLAGGRETQYF
TRBJ2-1,NA,NA,TRBV7-9,TGTGCCAGCAGCGTCACAGGGAACAATGAGCAGTTCTTC,CASSVTGNNEQFF
TRBJ1-1,NA,NA,TRBV7-2,TGTGCCAGCAGCTTAGCGCTGGGGGGGGGAGGGACTGAAGCTTTCTTT,CASSLALGGGGTEAFF
TRBJ1-1,once,NA,TRBV19,TGTGCCAGTAGACCGGGGGACACTGAAGCTTTCTTT,CASRPGDTEAFF
TRBJ1-2,NA,NA,TRBV5-1,TGCGCCAGCCGCCCTTCCACCGCCGGGGATGGCTACACCTTC,CASRPSTAGDGYTF
TRBJ1-4,NA,TRBD1,TRBV28,TGTGCCAGCAGTTTAACCGGGACAGGGGATGAAAAACTGTTTTTT,CASSLTGTGDEKLFF
TRBJ1-1,NA,NA,TRBV28,TGTGCCAGCAGTTTTAGTTTATGTGAAGCTTTCTTT,CASSFSLCEAFF
TRBJ2-7,NA,NA,TRBV30,TGTGCCTGGAGTGTACCCCGGACGGGCCGGGGGTACGAGCAGTACTTC,CAWSVPRTGRGYEQYF
TRBJ2-1,NA,NA,TRBV27,TGTGCCAGCAGTTTATCGAGCAGGGGATACGGTGAGCAGTTCTTC,CASSLSSRGYGEQFF
TRBJ2-3,NA,NA,TRBV4-2,TGTGCCAGCAGCCAAGTCAGGGATACGCAGTATTTT,CASSQVRDTQYF
TRBJ1-2,NA,NA,TRBV7-9,TGTGCCAGCAGCTTAGCGGGGGGGGGCTACACCTTC,CASSLAGGGYTF
TRBJ1-4,NA,NA,TRBV4-1,TGCGCCAGCAGCCAACACTCGCAGAGGCCCCGCGGTGAAAAACTGTTTTTT,CASSQHSQRPRGEKLFF
TRBJ2-1,NA,NA,TRBV5-1,TGCGCCAGCAGCTTGGACGGGACACAGGGCCATGAGCAGTTCTTC,CASSLDGTQGHEQFF